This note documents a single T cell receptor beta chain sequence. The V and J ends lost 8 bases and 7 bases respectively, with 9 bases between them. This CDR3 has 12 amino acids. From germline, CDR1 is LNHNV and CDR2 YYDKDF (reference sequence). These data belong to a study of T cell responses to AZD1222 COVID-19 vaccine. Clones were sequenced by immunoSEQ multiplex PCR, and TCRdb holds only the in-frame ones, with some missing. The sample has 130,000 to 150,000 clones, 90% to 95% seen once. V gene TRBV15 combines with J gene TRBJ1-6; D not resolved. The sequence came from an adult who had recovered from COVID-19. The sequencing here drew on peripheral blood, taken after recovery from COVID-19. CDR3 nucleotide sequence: TGTGCCACCCAGGACCTAAATTCACCCCTCCACTTT. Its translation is CATQDLNSPLHF.